This TCR beta chain was captured by sequencing in a study of blood T cell repertoires in COVID-19. Profiling relied on immunoSEQ multiplex PCR, and the TCRdb table lists in-frame clones only, not all of them. The table shows around 300,000 clones, with 89% occurring only once. Sequenced material: peripheral blood. The sequence was collected from a man in his fifties or sixties with acute or convalescent COVID-19.

The CDR3: CASSEAVLAGVQSDTQYF. In nucleotides, the CDR3 is TGTGCCAGCAGTGAAGCGGTCCTAGCGGGGGTCCAGAGTGATACGCAGTATTTT. This chain uses TRBV6-1 with TRBJ2-3; TRBD2 matches at 10 bases. The CDR3 consists of 18 residues. The V gene's germline CDR1 is MNHNS and CDR2 SASEGT. V trimming: 0 bases; J trimming: 6 bases; junction bases outside the gene matches: 12.